This entry features one T cell receptor beta chain sequence. Its antigen is currently unknown. Sequencing was performed with immunoSEQ multiplex PCR; in TCRdb, only in-frame clones are kept and a portion is missing. The table includes about 110,000 clones, around 84% detected once. The sample originates from a study of T cell responses to AZD1222 COVID-19 vaccine. Study-wide results and limits: Baseline serostatus was positive in only six AZD1222 recipients. Repertoires were obtained only post-peak T cell response. After two AZD1222 doses, spike-specific TCR breadth and depth rose versus day 0.

Sequencing was performed on peripheral blood, taken on day 0 of AZD1222 vaccination. The TCR was taken from an adult in good health.

The CDR3 nucleotides are TGTGCCTGGAGTGTAGCGTGGGACACTGAAGCTTTCTTT. This codes for CAWSVAWDTEAFF. The chain has TRBV30 and TRBJ1-1; unclear D gene. Germline V gives CDR1 GTSNPN, CDR2 SVGIG (reference sequence). Deletions cut 0 bases from V and 3 bases from J, with 8 bases between. This CDR3 has 13 amino acids.